Listed below are T cell receptor beta chains from one sample, sequenced in a study of T cells after yellow fever vaccination. TCRdb re-called the 5' RACE reads through MiXCR, storing one row per CDR3 protein. Of around 550,000 distinct CDR3 sequences listed, 15% to 20% are singletons. This specimen consisted of PBMCs, obtained 15 days after the yellow fever booster vaccination. The receptors stem from a man younger than 40 who received the YFV17D yellow fever vaccine. Both conserved end residues are part of each CDR3. D genes are given only for firm matches. A row's size may be missing; if present it is once, few, many or a size class.

cdr3_aa cdr3_nt cdr3_length j_call clone_size v_call d_call
CASSVGGSYEQYF TGTGCCAGCAGCGTTGGGGGCTCCTACGAGCAGTACTTC 13 TRBJ2-7 many TRBV9 .
CSALSGTFNQPQHF TGCAGTGCGCTGAGCGGGACCTTCAATCAGCCCCAGCATTTT 14 TRBJ1-5 . TRBV20-1 .
CATSRTSGHNEQFF TGTGCCACCAGCAGGACTAGCGGACACAATGAGCAGTTCTTC 14 TRBJ2-1 . TRBV24-1 TRBD2
CASRALTGTSGTLGSYNEQFF TGCGCCAGCAGAGCCCTAACCGGGACTAGCGGGACCCTTGGCTCCTACAATGAGCAGTTCTTC 21 TRBJ2-1 many TRBV5-1 TRBD2
CASSRDRSYGYTF TGTGCCAGCAGCAGAGACAGGTCCTATGGCTACACCTTC 13 TRBJ1-2 few TRBV7-8 .
CASSQGDGIGELFF TGTGCCAGCAGCCAAGGGGACGGTATCGGGGAGCTGTTTTTT 14 TRBJ2-2 . TRBV3-1 .
CASSPQGGANNEKLFF TGTGCCAGCTCACCCCAGGGAGGGGCTAATAATGAAAAACTGTTTTTT 16 TRBJ1-4 . TRBV18 .
CSARSLGGAYGYTF TGCAGTGCTAGATCACTGGGCGGTGCCTATGGCTACACCTTC 14 TRBJ1-2 . TRBV20-1 .
CASSYGTLAGGYNEQFF TGTGCCAGCAGTTATGGGACCCTAGCGGGAGGTTACAATGAGCAGTTCTTC 17 TRBJ2-1 . TRBV6-2/TRBV6-3 TRBD2
CASSPGLAGWYEQYF TGTGCCAGCAGCCCCGGACTAGCGGGATGGTACGAGCAGTACTTC 15 TRBJ2-7 . TRBV28 TRBD2
CATKGTSGTKMNTGELFF TGTGCCACCAAAGGGACTAGCGGAACTAAAATGAACACCGGGGAGCTGTTTTTT 18 TRBJ2-2 few TRBV15 TRBD2
CASSDSIREQYF TGTGCCAGCAGTGACTCGATTCGCGAGCAGTACTTC 12 TRBJ2-7 . TRBV6-4 .
CASSFSAGQPEAFF TGTGCCAGCAGTTTTAGCGCGGGGCAACCGGAGGCTTTCTTT 14 TRBJ1-1 . TRBV12-3/TRBV12-4 .
CASSSLAGAYEQYF TGTGCCAGCAGCTCCCTCGCGGGGGCCTACGAGCAGTACTTC 14 TRBJ2-7 many TRBV7-6 TRBD2
CASVLSWGEVEAFF TGTGCCAGCGTTCTCTCGTGGGGGGAGGTTGAAGCTTTCTTT 14 TRBJ1-1 few TRBV6-5 .
CASSQDVTGTQYF TGTGCCAGCAGCCAAGACGTGACGGGGACCCAGTACTTC 13 TRBJ2-5 . TRBV14 .
CSVVVQGNEKLFF TGCAGCGTTGTAGTACAGGGCAATGAAAAACTGTTTTTT 13 TRBJ1-4 . TRBV29-1 .
CASSQERVRSATDTQYF TGCGCCAGCAGCCAAGAGAGGGTGCGTAGCGCCACAGATACGCAGTATTTT 17 TRBJ2-3 . TRBV4-3 .
CASSLGSGRNQPQHF TGTGCCAGCAGCTTAGGGTCAGGACGCAATCAGCCCCAGCATTTT 15 TRBJ1-5 few TRBV7-9 .
CSAVMEEADHYNEQFF TGCAGTGCTGTCATGGAGGAAGCGGACCACTACAATGAGCAGTTCTTC 16 TRBJ2-1 few TRBV20-1 .
CAISDDISGTYTDTQYF TGTGCCATCAGTGACGATATTAGCGGGACTTACACAGATACGCAGTATTTT 17 TRBJ2-3 few TRBV10-3 TRBD2
CASSPIIGGVEQYF TGTGCCAGCAGCCCCATAATCGGGGGGGTCGAGCAGTACTTC 14 TRBJ2-7 few TRBV3-1 TRBD2
CASREGADADTQYF TGTGCCAGCAGAGAGGGGGCGGACGCGGATACGCAGTATTTT 14 TRBJ2-3 . TRBV12-3/TRBV12-4 TRBD1
CASSFDRTDTQYF TGTGCCAGCAGCTTTGACCGCACAGATACGCAGTATTTT 13 TRBJ2-3 many TRBV7-8 .
CASRPNLADNEQFF TGTGCCAGCAGACCGAATCTAGCGGACAATGAGCAGTTCTTC 14 TRBJ2-1 . TRBV12-3/TRBV12-4 TRBD2
CASGEAVIYEQYF TGTGCCAGCGGGGAAGCCGTGATCTACGAGCAGTACTTC 13 TRBJ2-7 . TRBV6-2/TRBV6-3 .
CASSLWETSTDTQYF TGTGCCAGCAGCTTGTGGGAGACCAGCACAGATACGCAGTATTTT 15 TRBJ2-3 . TRBV7-3 .
CASSLHGEETQYF TGTGCCAGCAGCTTACACGGGGAAGAGACCCAGTACTTC 13 TRBJ2-5 . TRBV7-3 .
CAWSGVGGTQYF TGTGCCTGGAGTGGGGTCGGTGGTACGCAGTATTTT 12 TRBJ2-3 few TRBV30 .
CASSLGPSADGYTF TGTGCCAGCAGTCTGGGGCCTTCAGCCGATGGCTACACCTTC 14 TRBJ1-2 . TRBV27 .
CASSPGAGTGWASTDTQYF TGTGCCAGCTCACCGGGCGCCGGGACAGGGTGGGCAAGCACAGATACGCAGTATTTT 19 TRBJ2-3 few TRBV18 TRBD1
CCARGEGATYEQYF TGCTGTGCCCGGGGGGAAGGGGCAACCTACGAGCAGTACTTC 14 TRBJ2-7 once TRBV20-1 TRBD2
CASSERGDSGELFF TGTGCCAGCAGCGAGAGGGGGGATTCCGGGGAGCTGTTTTTT 14 TRBJ2-2 few TRBV9 .
CASSLNLKVETQYF TGTGCCAGCAGCCTCAACTTAAAAGTGGAGACCCAGTACTTC 14 TRBJ2-5 few TRBV7-8 .
CASSLTASYEQYF TGTGCCAGCAGTTTGACTGCATCCTACGAGCAGTACTTC 13 TRBJ2-7 . TRBV12-3/TRBV12-4 .
CASSLGANSYEQYF TGTGCCAGCAGCTTAGGGGCAAATTCCTACGAGCAGTACTTC 14 TRBJ2-7 . TRBV7-2 .
CASATAGSTDTQYF TGTGCCAGCGCCACGGCAGGGTCAACAGATACGCAGTATTTT 14 TRBJ2-3 . TRBV18 .
CASSLSSSGITYEQYF TGTGCCAGCAGCTTATCCTCTAGCGGGATCACCTACGAGCAGTACTTC 16 TRBJ2-7 . TRBV7-2 TRBD2
CSAQQGARGEQFF TGCAGTGCTCAGCAAGGGGCGCGAGGTGAGCAGTTCTTC 13 TRBJ2-1 few TRBV20-1 .
CASTKGMDQPQHF TGTGCCAGCACCAAGGGGATGGATCAGCCCCAGCATTTT 13 TRBJ1-5 few TRBV28 .
CASSSGTGLYNSPLHF TGTGCCAGCAGCTCCGGGACAGGACTCTATAATTCACCCCTCCACTTT 16 TRBJ1-6 few TRBV3-1 TRBD1
CASSTGRVETQYF TGTGCCAGTAGTACAGGACGGGTAGAGACCCAGTACTTC 13 TRBJ2-5 . TRBV19 .
CAISDVTSGSYEQYF TGTGCCATCAGTGACGTAACTAGCGGATCCTACGAGCAGTACTTC 15 TRBJ2-7 . TRBV10-3 TRBD2
CASSNTGNTEAFF TGTGCCAGCAGTAACACAGGGAACACTGAAGCTTTCTTT 13 TRBJ1-1 . TRBV25-1 .
CASRAGGQETQYF TGTGCCAGCCGAGCGGGGGGGCAAGAGACCCAGTACTTC 13 TRBJ2-5 . TRBV7-2 TRBD2
CASSLQGTEQYF TGTGCCAGCAGTTTACAGGGGACCGAGCAGTACTTC 12 TRBJ2-7 few TRBV12-3/TRBV12-4 .
CASSGGFEQYF TGCGCCAGCAGTGGGGGGTTCGAGCAGTACTTC 11 TRBJ2-7 few TRBV10-1 .
CASSLVAGAFNQPQHF TGTGCCAGCAGCTTAGTGGCAGGGGCCTTCAATCAGCCCCAGCATTTT 16 TRBJ1-5 few TRBV7-2 .
CASRPPGTLFNEQFF TGTGCCAGCAGGCCTCCCGGGACCCTTTTTAATGAGCAGTTCTTC 15 TRBJ2-1 few TRBV28 .
CASSNRQGLNLMNEQYF TGTGCCAGCAGTAATCGACAGGGCCTGAATCTGATGAATGAGCAGTACTTC 17 TRBJ2-7 . TRBV6-5 TRBD1
CASRDRGPGELFF TGTGCCAGCAGAGACAGGGGCCCCGGGGAGCTGTTTTTT 13 TRBJ2-2 few TRBV12-3/TRBV12-4 TRBD1
CASSYGRERSTDTQYF TGTGCCAGCAGCTATGGAAGGGAGCGGAGCACAGATACGCAGTATTTT 16 TRBJ2-3 . TRBV7-8 .
CASSLGLSGAPTYEQYF TGTGCCAGCAGCTTGGGGTTGAGCGGGGCCCCAACCTACGAGCAGTACTTC 17 TRBJ2-7 few TRBV7-9 TRBD2
CSAPQRVASGRIYEQYF TGCAGTGCGCCCCAACGGGTAGCCAGCGGGAGGATCTACGAGCAGTACTTC 17 TRBJ2-7 few TRBV20-1 TRBD2
CASSRLCGGRSYEQYF TGTGCCAGCAGCAGACTATGTGGGGGACGCTCCTACGAGCAGTACTTC 16 TRBJ2-7 . TRBV11-2 .
CASSLTAVPGNEQFF TGTGCCAGCAGCTTAACGGCCGTACCTGGAAATGAGCAGTTCTTC 15 TRBJ2-1 few TRBV7-3 .
CASSRTRLVSEQYF TGTGCCAGCAGTCGGACACGACTAGTTTCCGAGCAGTACTTC 14 TRBJ2-7 . TRBV6-1 .
CASSLVRKVAGGVRETQYF TGTGCCAGCAGCTTAGTAAGAAAGGTTGCAGGGGGAGTCCGGGAGACCCAGTACTTC 19 TRBJ2-5 . TRBV11-2 TRBD1